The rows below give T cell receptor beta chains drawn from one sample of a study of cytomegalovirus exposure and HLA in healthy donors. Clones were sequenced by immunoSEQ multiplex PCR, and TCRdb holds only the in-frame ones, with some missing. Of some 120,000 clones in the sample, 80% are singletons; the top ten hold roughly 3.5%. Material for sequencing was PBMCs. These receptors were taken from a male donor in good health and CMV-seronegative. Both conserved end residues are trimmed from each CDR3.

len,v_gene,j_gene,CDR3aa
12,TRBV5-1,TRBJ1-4,ASSPTGRSEKLF
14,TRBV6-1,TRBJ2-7,ASSETWTGGGYEQY
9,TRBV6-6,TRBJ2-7,ASSTTHEQY
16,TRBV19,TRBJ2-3,ASSRGASGPVSTDTQY
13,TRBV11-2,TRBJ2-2,ASSSLRVANGELF
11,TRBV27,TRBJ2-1,ATRDKAYNEQF
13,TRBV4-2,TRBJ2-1,ASSQGGEAYNEQF
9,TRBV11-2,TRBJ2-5,ASSSLETQY
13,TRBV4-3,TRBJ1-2,ASSQDVRGGYGYT
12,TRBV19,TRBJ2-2,ASSSTGAAGELF
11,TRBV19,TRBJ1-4,ASTRGSREKLF
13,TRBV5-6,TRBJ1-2,ASSGTGAHGGGYT
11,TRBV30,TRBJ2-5,AWSLAIEETQY
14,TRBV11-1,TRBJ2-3,ASSLVLGPVVDTQY
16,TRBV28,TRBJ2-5,ASSSSASGGLYQETQY
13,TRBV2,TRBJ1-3,ASRSGGRSGNTIY
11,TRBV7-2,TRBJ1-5,ASSGIEDQPQH